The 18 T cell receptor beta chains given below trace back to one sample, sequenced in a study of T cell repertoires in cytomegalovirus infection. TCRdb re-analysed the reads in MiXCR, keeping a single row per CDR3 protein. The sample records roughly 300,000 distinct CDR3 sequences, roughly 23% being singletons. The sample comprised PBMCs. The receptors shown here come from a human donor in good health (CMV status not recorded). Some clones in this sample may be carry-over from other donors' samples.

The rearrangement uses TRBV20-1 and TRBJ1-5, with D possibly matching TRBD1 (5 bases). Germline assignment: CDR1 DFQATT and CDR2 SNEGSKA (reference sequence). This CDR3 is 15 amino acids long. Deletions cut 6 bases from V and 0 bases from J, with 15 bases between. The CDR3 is CSAVGHGPSNQPQHF. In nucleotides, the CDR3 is TGCAGTGCCGTTGGACATGGCCCTAGCAATCAGCCCCAGCATTTT.

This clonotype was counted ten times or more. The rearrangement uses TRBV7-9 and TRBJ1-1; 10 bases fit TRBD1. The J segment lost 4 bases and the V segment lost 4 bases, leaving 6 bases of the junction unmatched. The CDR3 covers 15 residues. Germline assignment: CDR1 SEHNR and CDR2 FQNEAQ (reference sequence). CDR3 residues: CASSSTGGWGTEAFF. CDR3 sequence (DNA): TGTGCCAGCAGCTCGACAGGGGGCTGGGGCACTGAAGCTTTCTTT.

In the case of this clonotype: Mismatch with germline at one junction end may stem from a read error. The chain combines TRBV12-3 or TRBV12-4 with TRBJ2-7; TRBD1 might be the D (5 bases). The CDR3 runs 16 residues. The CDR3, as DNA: TGTGCCAGCAGTTTCGAGCTTTTGACAGATACCTACGAGCAGTCCTTC. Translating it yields CASSFELLTDTYEQSF.

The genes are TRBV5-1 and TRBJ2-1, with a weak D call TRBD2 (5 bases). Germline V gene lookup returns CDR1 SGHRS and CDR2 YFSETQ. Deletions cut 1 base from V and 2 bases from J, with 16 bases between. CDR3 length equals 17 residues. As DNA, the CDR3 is TGCGCCAGCAGCTTGACCACTACCCCGAGGGCCTACAATGAGCAGTTCTTC. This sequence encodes CASSLTTTPRAYNEQFF.

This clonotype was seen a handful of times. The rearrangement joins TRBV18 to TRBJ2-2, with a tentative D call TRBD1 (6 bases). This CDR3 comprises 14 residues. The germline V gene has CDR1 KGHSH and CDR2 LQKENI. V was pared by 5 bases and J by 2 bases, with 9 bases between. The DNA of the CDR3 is TGTGCCAGCTCAGGACAGCGTAACACCGGGGAGCTGTTTTTT. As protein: CASSGQRNTGELFF.

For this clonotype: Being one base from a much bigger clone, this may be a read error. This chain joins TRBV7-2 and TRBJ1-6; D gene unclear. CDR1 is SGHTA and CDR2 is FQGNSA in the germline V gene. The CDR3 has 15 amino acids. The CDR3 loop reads CASSARVHYNPPLHF. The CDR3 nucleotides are TGTGCCAGCAGCGCGAGGGTCCATTATAATCCACCCCTCCACTTT.

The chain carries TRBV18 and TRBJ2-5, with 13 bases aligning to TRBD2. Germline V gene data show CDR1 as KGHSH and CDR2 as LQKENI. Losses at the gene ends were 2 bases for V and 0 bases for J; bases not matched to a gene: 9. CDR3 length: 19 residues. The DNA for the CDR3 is TGTGCCAGCTCACCAAAAAGGGGGACTAGCGGGACGTACCAAGAGACCCAGTACTTC. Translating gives CASSPKRGTSGTYQETQYF.

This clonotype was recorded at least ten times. In DNA form, the CDR3 reads TGTGCTAGTGGGACTGACAGGGGTTGGGGCACTGAAGCTTTCTTT. Protein: CASGTDRGWGTEAFF. The gene calls are TRBV12-5 and TRBJ1-1; 8 bases fit TRBD1. Germline V CDR1 and CDR2: LGHNT, FRNRAP. Unmatched junction bases numbered 10, after V lost 6 bases and J lost 4 bases. The CDR3 runs 15 residues. Based on the CDR3 plus reference TRBV12-5 and TRBJ1-1, the full variable domain is DARVTQTPRHKVTEMGQEVTMRCQPILGHNTVFWYRQTMMQGLELLAYFRNRAPLDDSGMPKDRFSAEMPDATLATLKIQPSEPRDSAVYFCASGTDRGWGTEAFFGQGTRLTVV.

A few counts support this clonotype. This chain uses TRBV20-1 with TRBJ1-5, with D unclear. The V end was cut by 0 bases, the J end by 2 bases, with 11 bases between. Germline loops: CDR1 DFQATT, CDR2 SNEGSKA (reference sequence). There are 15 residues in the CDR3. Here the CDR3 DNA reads TGCAGTGCTAGAGATTCAGGAAGGGGCAATCAGCCCCAGCATTTT. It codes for CSARDSGRGNQPQHF.

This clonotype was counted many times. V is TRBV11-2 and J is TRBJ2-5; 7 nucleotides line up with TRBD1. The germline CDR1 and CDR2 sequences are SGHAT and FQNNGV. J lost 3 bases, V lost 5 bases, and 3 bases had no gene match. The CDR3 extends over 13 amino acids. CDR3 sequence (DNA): TGTGCCAGCAGCCCAGGACAGGAAGAGACCCAGTACTTC. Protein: CASSPGQEETQYF.

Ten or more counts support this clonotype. CDR3 in DNA: TGTGCCAGCAGCTTAGGAACCGGGACAGAATATTCGGTTCTAGCGGGAGGGCGCTACAATGAGCAGTTCTTC. Translation gives CASSLGTGTEYSVLAGGRYNEQFF. This chain connects TRBV7-2 to TRBJ2-1; 12 bases line up with TRBD2. The CDR3 is 24 amino acids. Losses at the gene ends were 1 base for V and 3 bases for J; bases not matched to a gene: 25. Germline-derived CDR1 and CDR2 are SGHTA and FQGNSA. Filled out from reference TRBV7-2 and TRBJ2-1, the complete variable domain reads GAGVSQSPSNKVTEKGKDVELRCDPISGHTALYWYRQSLGQGLEFLIYFQGNSAPDKSGLPSDRFSAERTGGSVSTLTIQRTQQEDSAVYLCASSLGTGTEYSVLAGGRYNEQFFGPGTRLTVL.

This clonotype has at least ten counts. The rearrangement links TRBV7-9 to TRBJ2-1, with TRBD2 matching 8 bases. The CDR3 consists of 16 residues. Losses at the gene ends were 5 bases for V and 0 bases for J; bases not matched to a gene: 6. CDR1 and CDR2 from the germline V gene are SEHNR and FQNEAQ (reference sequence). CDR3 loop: CASSPSGGNSYNEQFF. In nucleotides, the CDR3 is TGTGCCAGCAGCCCCAGCGGGGGAAACTCCTACAATGAGCAGTTCTTC.

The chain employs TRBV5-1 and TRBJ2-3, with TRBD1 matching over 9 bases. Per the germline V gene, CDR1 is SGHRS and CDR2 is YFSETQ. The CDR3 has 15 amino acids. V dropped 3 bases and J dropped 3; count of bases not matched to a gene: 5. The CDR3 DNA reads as TGCGCCAGCAGCTACAACAGGGGGCAGACAGATACGCAGTATTTT. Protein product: CASSYNRGQTDTQYF.

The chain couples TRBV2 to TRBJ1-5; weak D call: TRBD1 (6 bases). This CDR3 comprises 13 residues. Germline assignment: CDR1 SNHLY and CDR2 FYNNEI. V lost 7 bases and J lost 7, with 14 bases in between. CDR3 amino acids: CASNRVRNQPQHF. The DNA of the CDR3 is TGTGCCAGCAACAGGGTCAGGAACCAGCCCCAGCATTTT.

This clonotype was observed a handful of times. CDR3 loop: CATSVGQGATGGYTF. CDR3 bases: TGTGCCACCAGTGTCGGACAGGGGGCAACTGGTGGCTACACCTTC. This sequence joins TRBV24-1 and TRBJ1-2; 11 bases fit TRBD1. Germline-derived CDR1 and CDR2 are KGHDR and SFDVKD. The J segment lost 7 bases and the V segment lost 5 bases, leaving 8 bases of the junction unmatched. The CDR3 contains 15 residues.

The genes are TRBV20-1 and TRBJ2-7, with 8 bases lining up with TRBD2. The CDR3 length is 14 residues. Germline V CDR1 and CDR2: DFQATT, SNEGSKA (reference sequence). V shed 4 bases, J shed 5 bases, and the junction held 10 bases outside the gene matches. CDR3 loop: CSAKRAGARDEQYF. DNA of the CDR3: TGCAGTGCTAAGAGAGCGGGAGCTCGCGACGAGCAGTACTTC.

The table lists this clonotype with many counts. In nucleotides, the CDR3 is TGTGCCATCAGCGAAAGGAGGAGGCCCGGGGATGAGCAGTTCTTC. Protein sequence: CAISERRRPGDEQFF. The chain joins TRBV10-3 to TRBJ2-1, with D perhaps matching TRBD2 (5 bases). The CDR3 is made up of 15 amino acids. V was trimmed by 6 bases and J by 8 bases, leaving 20 bases between them. Germline V lookup: CDR1 ENHRY, CDR2 SYGVKD.

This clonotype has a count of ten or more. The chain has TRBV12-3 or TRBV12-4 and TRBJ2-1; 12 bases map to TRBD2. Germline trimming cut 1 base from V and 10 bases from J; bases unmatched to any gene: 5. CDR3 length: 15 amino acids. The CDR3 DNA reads TGTGCCAGCAGTTTAGGGCTAGCGGGAGGGAGAGAGCAGTTCTTC. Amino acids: CASSLGLAGGREQFF.